The entry below gives a single TCR beta chain sequence along with its context. Antigen unknown. These data originate in a study of blood T cells in healthy people across ages. General study results and limits: The lack of PBMC sorting stopped any conclusive naive versus antigen-experienced comparison.

The CDR3 is 15 residues long. Germline V gene lookup returns CDR1 LNHNV and CDR2 YYDKDF (reference sequence). V was clipped by 0 bases and J by 10 bases; unmatched bases: 5. Through a sample-barcoded 5' primer and a J-beta primer mix, a second PCR was run for about 6 to 11 cycles. MiXCR, applied by TCRdb to the 5' RACE reads, yields one record per CDR3 protein. The sample lists about 1.1 million distinct CDR3 sequences, 35% to 45% occurring once. Isolation per sample recovered at least 7 million PBMCs. Sequenced: blood. The chain carries TRBV15 and TRBJ1-6, with 8 bases matching TRBD1. The receptor's source is a man aged 18 to 29 in good health. Here the CDR3 DNA reads TGTGCCACCAGCAGAGATAAACAGGGGGTCTCACCCCTCCACTTT. Translation gives CATSRDKQGVSPLHF.